This T cell receptor (beta chain) was captured in a study of radiotherapy plus CTLA-4 blockade in lung cancer. Method: immunoSEQ multiplex PCR; TCRdb's copy keeps in-frame clones and lacks some. The sample shows more than 10,000 clones, about 81% of them seen only once. The V gene's germline CDR1 is MNHEY and CDR2 SMNVEV (reference sequence). Trimming left V 6 bases short and J 2 bases short, with 14 bases between. The CDR3 is 15 amino acids. This clone appeared a few times. Here the sequenced sample was peripheral blood, taken from a patient treated with radiotherapy plus ipilimumab. The chain is built from TRBV27 and TRBJ1-5; D may be TRBD1 (6 bases). The origin of this receptor is a human donor with non-small cell lung cancer that progressed on radiotherapy plus ipilimumab. Here the CDR3 DNA reads TGTGCCAGCAGACAGGGAGTTATAGGCAATCAGCCCCAGCATTTT. This translates into CASRQGVIGNQPQHF.